This TCR beta chain was sequenced for a study of shared clonotypes between healthy human individuals (TCRdb year 2020). For the wider study: The cohort comprised a couple of women and a few men aged 18 to 49 years. For each donor, CD4 naive and CD4 memory were each given three plates, CD8 naive was given two plates, and CD8 memory was given one plate. To estimate repertoire size and how much clonotype sharing occurs between individuals, the study deeply sequenced the blood TCR repertoires of five healthy adults. Libraries were prepared and TCR repertoires were sequenced by different laboratories using diverse techniques, in order to increase sequencing depth and limit assay-specific biases. Leukapheresis yielded between about 0.94 and 8.9 billion PBMCs per donor. What the work shows at the level of the full study, not this receptor alone: Based on pairwise subsampling, the degree of clonotype sharing among donors was expected to be affected by sequencing depth. Larger estimated clonotype richness was generally found for naive subsets than for memory subsets. Because the study included only a small number of donors, the genetic and exposure-history diversity represented was limited. Sampling was limited to blood, and TCR repertoires in tissue likely differ from TCR repertoires in blood. Higher generation probabilities were observed for clonotypes shared by all four sorted-subset donors than for non-shared clonotypes. Around 5.4% of naive CD4, around 3.6% of naive CD8, approximately 2.2% of memory CD4, and 0.4% of memory CD8 clonotypes were shared across several donors. Rarefaction of sorted-subset datasets indicated incomplete sequencing despite the large sequencing depth.

The donors were healthy, HIV-negative adults who had no recently reported acute infections or vaccinations. All donors were Caucasian adults living in Nashville, Tennessee, USA. CD4+ T cells were enriched by magnetic negative selection; naive cells were then positively selected on CD45RA, and the negative fraction formed the memory subset. Blood was collected by leukapheresis, and PBMCs were isolated by Ficoll-Histopaque density gradient centrifugation and then cryopreserved in liquid nitrogen vapor phase. Purity and quantity of every magnetically sorted T cell population were checked by analytical flow cytometry. From each sorted fraction, genomic DNA was isolated and quantified by UV absorbance on a Nanodrop 2000c. As concerns this clone: Its antigen is not yet known. No quality values exist for individual bases; no much larger clone is one base distant.

Inclusive of the bounding cysteine and phenylalanine, the CDR3 is 16 residues long. The CDR3 DNA has 48 bases and is translated from base 1. The CDR1 and CDR2 encoded by the germline V gene (reference sequence) are SEHNR and FQNEAQ. V was cut back by 1 base and J by 4 bases, leaving a gap of 16 bases between them. Using the deep immunoSEQ assay, multiplex PCR amplified TCR CDR3 regions from genomic DNA. Extracted genomic DNA from each cell subset was spread evenly across all wells of several immunoSEQ 96-well plates, with each plate serving as a replicate. Each replicate PCR for sorted subsets received about 200 ng genomic DNA, equal to roughly 30,000 T cell genomes. Purified libraries were measured with a Qubit 3.0 fluorometer, size-checked on a Bioanalyzer 2100, and measured again with the KAPA Library Quantification kit. Each immunoSEQ 96-well plate was sequenced on its own single-read 150-cycle Illumina NextSeq 550 flow cell. The published analysis was carried out like this. Because the immunoSEQ output held only junctional sequences and lacked quality scores, the filtering could not match the filtering applied to full-length reads. To assign V/J genes and CDR3, sequences were annotated against IMGT germline references using PyIR, a Python wrapper for IgBLAST v1.9. Reads were filtered out if the reads had weak V/J assignments (E-value above 1e-6), no CDR3, stop codons, out-of-frame junctions, or ambiguous translated residues. A V3J clonotype was defined by an identical inferred V gene, J gene, and CDR3 amino acid sequence. Percentage overlap between repertoires was computed as shared unique clonotypes divided by the size of the smaller repertoire. Three approaches were used to assess repertoire richness: RTK rarefaction, the Chao1 estimator, and Recon v2.1 estimates of unobserved clonotypes. For all TCRbeta clonotypes obtained by the gDNA method from a handful of donors, generation probabilities were computed with OLGA. TCRdb re-hosts the immuneACCESS table, in-frame sequences only. Its copies lack some clones; in the studies checked, an unresolved V gene accounts for under half of them, and the cause for the rest is not known. V and J calls plus clone size are reproduced from that table; the DNA served to infer D and trimming. The sample table lists about 2.3 million clones, approximately 90% of them with a count of one. The ten top clones hold about 0.41% of the sample.

This receptor was obtained from a man aged 18 to 35 in good health. Some clones in this sample may be carry-over from other donors' samples. Input material: naive CD4+ T cells from PBMCs. The sample's cell subset or site label is to be understood as: CD45RA+ positively selected. The V and J genes are TRBV7-9 and TRBJ1-2; D gene: possibly TRBD1, on 5 matching bases. For the CDR3, the sequence is CASSLGIVMGGYGYTF. The base sequence is TGTGCCAGCAGCTTAGGGATCGTAATGGGGGGCTATGGCTACACCTTC.